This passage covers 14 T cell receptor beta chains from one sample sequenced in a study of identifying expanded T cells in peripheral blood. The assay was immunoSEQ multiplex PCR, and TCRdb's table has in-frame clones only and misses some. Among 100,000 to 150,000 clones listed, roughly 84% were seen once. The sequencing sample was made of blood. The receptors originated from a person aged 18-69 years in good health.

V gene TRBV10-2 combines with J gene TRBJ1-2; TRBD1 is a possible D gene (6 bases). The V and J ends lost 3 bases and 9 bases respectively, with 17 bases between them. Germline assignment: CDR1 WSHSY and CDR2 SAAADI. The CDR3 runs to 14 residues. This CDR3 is CASSDPRGGGSYTF. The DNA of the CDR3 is TGCGCCAGCAGTGACCCCAGGGGAGGGGGAAGCTACACCTTC.

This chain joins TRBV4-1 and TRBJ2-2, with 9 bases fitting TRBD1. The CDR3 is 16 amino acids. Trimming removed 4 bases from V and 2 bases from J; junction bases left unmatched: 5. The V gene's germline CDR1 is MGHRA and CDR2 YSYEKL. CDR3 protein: CASSPRTGVNTGELFF. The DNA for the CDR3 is TGCGCCAGCAGCCCCCGGACAGGGGTAAACACCGGGGAGCTGTTTTTT.

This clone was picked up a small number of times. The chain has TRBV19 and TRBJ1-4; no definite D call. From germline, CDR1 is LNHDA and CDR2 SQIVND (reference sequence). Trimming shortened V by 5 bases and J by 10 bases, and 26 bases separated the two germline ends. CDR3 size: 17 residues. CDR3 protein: CASSSDALRGSSAKLFF. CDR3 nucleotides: TGTGCCAGTAGTTCTGACGCCCTGCGGGGTTCCTCGGCAAAACTGTTTTTT.

The CDR3, as DNA: TGTGCCACCAGCCAAAGTAGGGGACAGGGTAGAGAGCAGTACTTC. It translates to CATSQSRGQGREQYF. The rearrangement joins TRBV15 to TRBJ2-7; 9 bases are a match to TRBD1. After removal of 5 bases from V and 7 bases from J, the junction contained 12 bases not matched to a gene. CDR1 LNHNV and CDR2 YYDKDF come from the germline V gene (reference sequence). This CDR3 contains 15 residues.

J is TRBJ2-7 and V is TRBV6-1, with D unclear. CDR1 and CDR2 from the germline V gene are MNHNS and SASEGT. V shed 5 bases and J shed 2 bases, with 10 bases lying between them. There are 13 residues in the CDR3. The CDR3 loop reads CASSLDGAYEQYF. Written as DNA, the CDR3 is TGTGCCAGCAGTCTGGACGGAGCCTACGAGCAGTACTTC.

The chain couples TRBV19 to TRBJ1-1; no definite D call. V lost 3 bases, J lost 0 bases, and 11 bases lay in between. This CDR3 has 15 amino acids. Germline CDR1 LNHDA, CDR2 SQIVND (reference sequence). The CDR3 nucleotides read TGTGCCAGTAGTATTGATGGGTTCATGAACACTGAAGCTTTCTTT. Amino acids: CASSIDGFMNTEAFF.

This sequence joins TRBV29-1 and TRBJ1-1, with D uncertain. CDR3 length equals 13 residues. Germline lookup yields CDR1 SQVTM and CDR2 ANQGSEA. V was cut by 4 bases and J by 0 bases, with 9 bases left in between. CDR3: CSVGAIMNTEAFF. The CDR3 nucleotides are TGCAGCGTTGGGGCAATCATGAACACTGAAGCTTTCTTT.

The CDR3 here is CASRGGGGNQPQHF. The CDR3 region has the DNA TGTGCCAGCAGGGGAGGGGGGGGCAATCAGCCCCAGCATTTT. The genes are TRBV28 and TRBJ1-5, with D perhaps TRBD1 (6 bases). Trimming removed 6 bases from V and 2 bases from J, with 11 bases in between. The CDR3 totals 14 residues. CDR1 is MDHEN and CDR2 is SYDVKM in the germline V gene.

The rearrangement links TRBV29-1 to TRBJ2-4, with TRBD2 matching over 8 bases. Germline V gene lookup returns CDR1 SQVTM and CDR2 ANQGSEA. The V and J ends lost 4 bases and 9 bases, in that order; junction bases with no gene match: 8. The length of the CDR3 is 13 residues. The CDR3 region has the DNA TGCAGCGTTGTCCGGGGGGGAAGCAGCATTCAGTACTTC. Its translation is CSVVRGGSSIQYF.

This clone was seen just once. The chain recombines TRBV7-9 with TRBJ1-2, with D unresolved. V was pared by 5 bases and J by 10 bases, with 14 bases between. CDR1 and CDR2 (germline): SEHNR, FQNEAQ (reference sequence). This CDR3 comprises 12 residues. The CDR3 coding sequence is TGTGCCAGCAGCCCGCGGACTGGCCCCTACACCTTC. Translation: CASSPRTGPYTF.

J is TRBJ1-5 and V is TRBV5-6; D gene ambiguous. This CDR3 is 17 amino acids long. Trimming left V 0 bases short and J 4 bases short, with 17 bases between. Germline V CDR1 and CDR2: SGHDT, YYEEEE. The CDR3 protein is CASSLGAAPGGNQPQHF. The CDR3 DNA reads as TGTGCCAGCAGCTTGGGGGCAGCACCCGGTGGGAATCAGCCCCAGCATTTT.

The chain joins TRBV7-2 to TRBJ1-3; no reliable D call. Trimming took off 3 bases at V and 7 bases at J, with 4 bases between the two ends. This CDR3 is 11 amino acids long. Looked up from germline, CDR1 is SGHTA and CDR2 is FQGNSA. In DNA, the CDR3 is TGTGCCAGCAGCTTTGGGAACACCATATATTTT. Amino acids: CASSFGNTIYF.

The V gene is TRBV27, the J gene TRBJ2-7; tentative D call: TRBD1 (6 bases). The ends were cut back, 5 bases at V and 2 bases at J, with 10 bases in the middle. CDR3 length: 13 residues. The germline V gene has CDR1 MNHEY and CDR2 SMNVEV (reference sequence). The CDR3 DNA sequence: TGTGCCAGCAGTCCAGGGGTCGCCTACGAGCAGTACTTC. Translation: CASSPGVAYEQYF.

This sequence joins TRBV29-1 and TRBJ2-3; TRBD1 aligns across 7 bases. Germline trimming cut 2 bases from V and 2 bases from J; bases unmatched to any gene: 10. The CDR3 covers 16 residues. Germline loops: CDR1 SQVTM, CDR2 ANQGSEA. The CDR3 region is CSVEPRDRRPTDTQYF. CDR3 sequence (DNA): TGCAGCGTTGAACCCCGGGACAGAAGACCCACAGATACGCAGTATTTT.